The 23 T cell receptor beta chains presented below share a single source sample, sequenced in a study of CD8 T cells in Susac syndrome. Reverse transcription of roughly 0.5 to 1 ug RNA was performed with random hexamers. TCRdb itself ran the immunoSEQ multiplex PCR reads through MiXCR, one entry per CDR3 protein. The sample holds tens of thousands of distinct CDR3 sequences, 93% seen once. The specimen sequenced was CD4+ T cells from PBMCs. Receptor source: a human donor with Susac syndrome.

This clonotype showed up just a few times. The chain links TRBV7-2 to TRBJ2-1; no firm D call. The germline V gene encodes CDR1 SGHTA and CDR2 FQGNSA. Trimming left V 8 bases short and J 0 bases short, with 5 bases between. The CDR3 sequence is 12 residues long. The CDR3 DNA sequence: TGTGCCAGCCGCTCCTCCTACAATGAGCAGTTCTTC. Its translation: CASRSSYNEQFF.

V is TRBV10-2 and J is TRBJ2-7; D perhaps matches TRBD2 (5 bases). The CDR3 extends over 13 amino acids. V shed 6 bases and J shed 5 bases, with 14 bases lying between them. Looked up from germline, CDR1 is WSHSY and CDR2 is SAAADI. DNA for the CDR3: TGCGCCAGCAGCGGGGTGTCTATGGACGAGCAGTACTTC. It specifies CASSGVSMDEQYF.

J is TRBJ1-2 and V is TRBV6-5; D might be TRBD1 (6 bases). V lost 2 bases to trimming and J lost 8 bases, with 15 bases between them. The germline CDR1 and CDR2 sequences are MNHEY and SVGAGI. The CDR3 consists of 14 residues. For the CDR3, the DNA is TGTGCCAGCAGTTACGGGGGCCTCAAGTCCGGCTACACCTTC. This gives the protein CASSYGGLKSGYTF.

This chain joins TRBV12-3 or TRBV12-4 and TRBJ1-2, with a possible D match to TRBD1 (5 bases). The CDR3 covers 13 residues. The V gene lost 0 bases and the J gene lost 3 bases, with 5 bases spanning the gap. As DNA, the CDR3 is TGTGCCAGCAGTTTAGCACAGGACTATGGCTACACCTTC. It specifies CASSLAQDYGYTF.

The chain joins TRBV30 to TRBJ1-1; 7 nucleotides line up with TRBD1. The CDR3 length is 12 residues. Looked up from germline, CDR1 is GTSNPN and CDR2 is SVGIG (reference sequence). V shed 4 bases and J 9 bases; nucleotides not matched to a gene: 8. The CDR3 protein is CAWIPATGKAFF. In DNA form, the CDR3 reads TGTGCCTGGATACCCGCGACAGGGAAAGCTTTCTTT. The full variable domain, rest sourced from reference TRBV30 and TRBJ1-1, is SQTIHQWPATLVQPVGSPLSLECTVEGTSNPNLYWYRQAAGRGLQLLFYSVGIGQISSEVPQNLSASRPQDRQFILSSKKLLLSDSGFYLCAWIPATGKAFFGQGTRLTVV.

The genes are TRBV6-1 and TRBJ2-2; TRBD2 matches at 8 bases. Germline V gene sequence: CDR1 MNHNS, CDR2 SASEGT. The CDR3 runs 18 residues. V lost 5 bases and J lost 1; bases outside the gene matches: 12. The DNA of the CDR3 is TGTGCCAGCAGTCCCCAGCGGGGGAGCCGCGGGAACACCGGGGAGCTGTTTTTT. Translated, it gives CASSPQRGSRGNTGELFF.

The gene calls are TRBV12-3 or TRBV12-4 and TRBJ1-1; possibly TRBD1 for D (5 bases). This CDR3 has 13 amino acids. Trimming pared 2 bases from V and 11 bases from J, leaving 15 bases between. The CDR3 sequence is CASSLRSGLYAFF. Here the CDR3 DNA reads TGTGCCAGCAGTTTAAGATCAGGGTTGTACGCTTTCTTT.

This clonotype was seen a single time. The chain combines TRBV18 with TRBJ2-1; no clear D gene. CDR3 length: 12 amino acids. Germline loops: CDR1 KGHSH, CDR2 LQKENI. The germline V and J ends were trimmed by 6 bases and 2 bases, with 5 bases remaining between them. The CDR3 DNA sequence: TGTGCCAGCTCGCCTACCTACAATGAGCAGTTCTTC. This sequence encodes CASSPTYNEQFF.

V usage is TRBV29-1 and J usage is TRBJ2-1, with TRBD2 matching 7 bases. The CDR3 totals 12 residues. Trimming removed 4 bases from V and 9 bases from J; junction bases left unmatched: 6. From germline, CDR1 is SQVTM and CDR2 ANQGSEA. The CDR3 loop is CSVGRGVTEQFF. The CDR3 DNA reads as TGCAGCGTTGGACGGGGGGTGACTGAGCAGTTCTTC.

This chain connects TRBV7-2 to TRBJ2-1; TRBD2 matches 10 bases. From germline, CDR1 is SGHTA and CDR2 FQGNSA. The ends lost 0 bases at V and 0 bases at J; junction bases unmatched: 5. This CDR3 spans 18 amino acids. DNA for the CDR3: TGTGCCAGCAGCTTAGCGAGCGGGGGGGCACTCTCCTACAATGAGCAGTTCTTC. Translated: CASSLASGGALSYNEQFF.

V gene TRBV6-6 combines with J gene TRBJ2-1; D is undetermined. This CDR3 is 16 amino acids long. Deletions cut 4 bases from V and 9 bases from J, with 22 bases between. Germline lookup yields CDR1 MNHNY and CDR2 SVGAGI (reference sequence). The chain's CDR3 is CASSSDRTVNYGEQFF. In DNA, the CDR3 is TGTGCCAGCAGTTCCGATCGAACGGTGAATTATGGTGAGCAGTTCTTC.

The gene calls are TRBV14 and TRBJ2-3, with 7 bases matching TRBD1. This CDR3 contains 16 residues. Germline CDR1 reads SGHDN; CDR2 reads FVKESK. V was clipped by 3 bases and J by 0 bases; unmatched bases: 6. As DNA, the CDR3 is TGTGCCAGCAGCCACCTTCCGGGACAGAGCACAGATACGCAGTATTTT. This gives the protein CASSHLPGQSTDTQYF.

The V and J genes are TRBV12-3 or TRBV12-4 and TRBJ2-7; TRBD1 agrees at 9 bases. The CDR3 extends over 13 amino acids. The V and J ends lost 7 bases and 5 bases, in that order; junction bases with no gene match: 6. Here the CDR3 DNA reads TGTGCCAGCAAACCGGGACAGGGCCACGAGCAGTACTTC. It encodes CASKPGQGHEQYF.

The chain combines TRBV11-1 with TRBJ2-3; 7 nucleotides agree with TRBD1. Germline V gene sequence: CDR1 SGHAT, CDR2 FQDESV (reference sequence). Trimming took 5 bases from V and 4 from J; bases not matched to a gene: 3. This CDR3 is 13 amino acids long. CDR3 in amino acids: CASSVGTADTQYF. The CDR3 DNA sequence: TGTGCCAGCAGCGTCGGGACAGCAGATACGCAGTATTTT.

This clonotype showed up just a few times. The genes are TRBV6-2 or TRBV6-3 and TRBJ2-1; D is perhaps TRBD1 (8 bases). The CDR3 sequence is 17 residues long. V dropped 2 bases and J dropped 0 bases, with 14 bases sitting between them. The V gene's germline CDR1 is MNHEY and CDR2 SVGEGT. For the CDR3, the DNA is TGTGCCAGCAGTTACGGGAGGGACAGGAGCTCCTACAATGAGCAGTTCTTC. This gives the protein CASSYGRDRSSYNEQFF.

The J gene is TRBJ1-1, the V gene TRBV5-1, with D unresolved. V lost 7 bases and J lost 4, with 17 bases in between. CDR1 SGHRS and CDR2 YFSETQ come from the germline V gene. The CDR3 length is 14 residues. The CDR3 DNA sequence: TGCGCCAGCTTCGACCTTAGTGGGATCACTGAAGCTTTCTTT. Its translation: CASFDLSGITEAFF.

This clonotype was recorded once. The CDR3: CASGFRGFKQFF. In nucleotides, the CDR3 is TGTGCTAGTGGGTTCAGGGGTTTTAAGCAGTTCTTC. The J gene is TRBJ2-1, the V gene TRBV12-5, with a tentative D call TRBD1 (6 bases). Germline CDR1 LGHNT, CDR2 FRNRAP. V lost 6 bases, J lost 11 bases, and 14 bases lay in between. This CDR3 is 12 amino acids long.

The V gene is TRBV7-2, the J gene TRBJ2-5; D gene unclear. Trimming stripped 5 bases from V and 5 bases from J, with 18 bases between. There are 15 residues in the CDR3. Germline assignment: CDR1 SGHTA and CDR2 FQGNSA. The CDR3 sequence: CASSTGRNMGETQYF. CDR3 nucleotides: TGTGCCAGCAGCACCGGCCGCAACATGGGGGAGACCCAGTACTTC. Variable domain in full (rest from reference TRBV7-2 and TRBJ2-5): GAGVSQSPSNKVTEKGKDVELRCDPISGHTALYWYRQSLGQGLEFLIYFQGNSAPDKSGLPSDRFSAERTGGSVSTLTIQRTQQEDSAVYLCASSTGRNMGETQYFGPGTRLLVL.

V and J are TRBV15 and TRBJ2-1; the match to TRBD1 covers 7 bases. CDR3 length: 13 amino acids. CDR1 LNHNV and CDR2 YYDKDF come from the germline V gene (reference sequence). Losses at the gene ends were 9 bases for V and 5 bases for J; bases not matched to a gene: 7. The CDR3 is CATTIDRDNEQFF. CDR3 coding DNA: TGTGCCACAACCATCGACAGGGACAATGAGCAGTTCTTC.

The J gene is TRBJ2-7, the V gene TRBV10-3, with D perhaps matching TRBD2 (7 bases). This CDR3 comprises 15 residues. Germline loops: CDR1 ENHRY, CDR2 SYGVKD. Trimming left V 8 bases short and J 0 bases short, with 17 bases between. CDR3 bases: TGTGCCATCTGGGGGGGCCCGACCAGCTCCTACGAGCAGTACTTC. Protein product: CAIWGGPTSSYEQYF.

This sequence joins TRBV20-1 and TRBJ2-4; D not certain. V dropped 7 bases and J dropped 0 bases, with 16 bases sitting between them. CDR1 is DFQATT, CDR2 SNEGSKA, per germline (reference sequence). CDR3 length equals 15 residues. Here the CDR3 DNA reads TGCAGTGTTTCGAGCCTTAGCTTAGCCAAAAACATTCAGTACTTC. Translating gives CSVSSLSLAKNIQYF.

V usage is TRBV12-3 or TRBV12-4 and J usage is TRBJ1-5; 9 bases map to TRBD1. Trimming removed 5 bases from V and 4 bases from J; junction bases left unmatched: 3. The CDR3 extends over 14 amino acids. CDR3 protein: CASSPGQGNQPQHF. The CDR3 bases are TGTGCCAGCAGTCCGGGACAGGGTAATCAGCCCCAGCATTTT.

The genes are TRBV5-1 and TRBJ2-1; either TRBD1 or TRBD2 may supply D (5 bases each). Trimming removed 0 bases from V and 5 bases from J, with 12 bases in between. Per the germline V gene, CDR1 is SGHRS and CDR2 is YFSETQ. There are 15 residues in the CDR3. This chain's CDR3 is CASSLGGVGNNEQFF. The DNA for the CDR3 is TGCGCCAGCAGCTTGGGAGGGGTAGGTAACAATGAGCAGTTCTTC.